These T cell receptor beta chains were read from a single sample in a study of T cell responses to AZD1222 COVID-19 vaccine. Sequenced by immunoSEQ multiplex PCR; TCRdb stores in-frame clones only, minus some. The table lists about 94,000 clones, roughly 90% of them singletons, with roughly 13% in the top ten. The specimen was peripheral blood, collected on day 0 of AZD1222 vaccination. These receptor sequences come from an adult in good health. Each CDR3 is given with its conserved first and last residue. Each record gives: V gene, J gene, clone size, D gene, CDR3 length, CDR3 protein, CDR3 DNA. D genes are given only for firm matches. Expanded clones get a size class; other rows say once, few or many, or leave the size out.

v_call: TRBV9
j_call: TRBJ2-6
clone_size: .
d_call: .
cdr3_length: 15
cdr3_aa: CASSVGGSGANVLTF
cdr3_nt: TGTGCCAGCAGCGTAGGGGGCTCTGGGGCCAACGTCCTGACTTTC

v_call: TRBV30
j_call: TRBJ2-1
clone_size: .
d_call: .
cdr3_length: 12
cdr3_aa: CAWTTSRNEQFF
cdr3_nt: TGTGCCTGGACCACTAGCAGGAATGAGCAGTTCTTC

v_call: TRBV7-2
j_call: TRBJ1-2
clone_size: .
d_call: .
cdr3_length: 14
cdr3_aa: CASSLGHEGSGYTF
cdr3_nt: TGTGCCAGCAGCTTAGGACATGAGGGGAGTGGCTACACCTTC

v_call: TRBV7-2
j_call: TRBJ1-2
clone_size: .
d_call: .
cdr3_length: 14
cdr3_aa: CASSFKGLGNGYTF
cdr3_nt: TGTGCCAGCAGCTTCAAGGGTTTGGGGAATGGCTACACCTTC

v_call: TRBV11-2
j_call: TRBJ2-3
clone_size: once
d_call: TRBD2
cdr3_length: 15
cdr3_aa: CASSSLGLGADTQYF
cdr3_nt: TGTGCCAGCAGCTCCCTGGGACTAGGGGCAGATACGCAGTATTTT

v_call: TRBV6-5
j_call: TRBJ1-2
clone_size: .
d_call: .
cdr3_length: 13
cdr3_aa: CASTSTGSYGYTF
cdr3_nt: TGTGCCAGCACCTCCACAGGTAGCTATGGCTACACCTTC

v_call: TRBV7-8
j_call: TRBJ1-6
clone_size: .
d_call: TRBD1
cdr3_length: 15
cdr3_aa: CASSLQRGLNSPLHF
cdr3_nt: TGTGCCAGCAGCTTACAGAGGGGGCTGAATTCACCCCTCCACTTT

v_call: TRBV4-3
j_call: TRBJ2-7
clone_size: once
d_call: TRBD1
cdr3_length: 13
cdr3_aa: CASSLRQGYEQYF
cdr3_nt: TGCGCCAGCAGCCTACGACAGGGATACGAGCAGTACTTC

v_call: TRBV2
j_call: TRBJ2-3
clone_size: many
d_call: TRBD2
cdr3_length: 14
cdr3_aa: CASSLAGGKDTQYF
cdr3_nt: TGTGCCAGCAGCTTAGCGGGGGGAAAAGATACGCAGTATTTT

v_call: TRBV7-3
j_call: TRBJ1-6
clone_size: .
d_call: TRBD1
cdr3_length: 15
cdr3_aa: CASSSLGQGYSPLHF
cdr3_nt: TGTGCCAGCAGCTCACTTGGACAGGGATATTCACCCCTCCACTTT

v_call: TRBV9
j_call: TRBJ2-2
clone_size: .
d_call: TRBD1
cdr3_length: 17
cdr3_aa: CASGRPGTGQNTGELFF
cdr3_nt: TGTGCCAGCGGCCGACCCGGGACAGGGCAAAATACCGGGGAGCTGTTTTTT

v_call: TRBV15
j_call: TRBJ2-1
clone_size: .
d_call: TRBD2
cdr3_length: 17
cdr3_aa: CATSRYRTSGVREEQFF
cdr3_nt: TGTGCCACCAGCAGATATAGGACTAGCGGGGTTCGAGAGGAGCAGTTCTTC

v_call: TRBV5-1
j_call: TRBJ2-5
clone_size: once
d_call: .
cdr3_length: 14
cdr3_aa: CASSIGSDPETQYF
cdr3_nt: TGCGCCAGCAGCATTGGAAGTGATCCGGAGACCCAGTACTTC

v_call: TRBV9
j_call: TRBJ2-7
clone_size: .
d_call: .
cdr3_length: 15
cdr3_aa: CASSVGASALYEQYF
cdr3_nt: TGTGCCAGCAGCGTAGGGGCTAGCGCTCTATACGAGCAGTACTTC

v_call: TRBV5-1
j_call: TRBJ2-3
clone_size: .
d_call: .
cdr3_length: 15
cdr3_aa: CASSLDGGHRDTQYF
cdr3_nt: TGCGCCAGCAGCTTGGATGGGGGCCATCGGGATACGCAGTATTTT

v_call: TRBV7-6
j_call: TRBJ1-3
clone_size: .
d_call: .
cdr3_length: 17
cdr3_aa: CASSPAPLAGVGNTIYF
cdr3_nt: TGTGCCAGCAGCCCCGCCCCGCTAGCAGGGGTAGGGAACACCATATATTTT

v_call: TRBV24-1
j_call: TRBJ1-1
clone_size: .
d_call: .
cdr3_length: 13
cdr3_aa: CATRLRADTEAFF
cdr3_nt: TGTGCCACCAGGTTGCGAGCTGACACTGAAGCTTTCTTT

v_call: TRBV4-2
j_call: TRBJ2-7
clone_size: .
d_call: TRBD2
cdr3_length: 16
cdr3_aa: CASSQGRTSGGHEQYF
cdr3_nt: TGTGCCAGCAGCCAAGGCAGGACTAGCGGGGGCCACGAGCAGTACTTC

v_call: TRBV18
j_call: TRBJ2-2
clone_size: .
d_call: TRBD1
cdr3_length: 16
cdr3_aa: CASSRGQGVNAGELFF
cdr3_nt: TGTGCCAGCTCCCGCGGACAGGGGGTTAACGCCGGGGAGCTGTTTTTT

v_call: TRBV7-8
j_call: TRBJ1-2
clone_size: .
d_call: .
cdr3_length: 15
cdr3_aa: CASSLSGVPNYGYTF
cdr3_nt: TGTGCCAGCAGCTTATCTGGCGTACCTAACTATGGCTACACCTTC

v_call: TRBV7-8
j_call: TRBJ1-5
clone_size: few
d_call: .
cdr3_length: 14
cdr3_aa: CASSPRDMGQPQHF
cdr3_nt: TGTGCCAGCAGCCCCCGGGACATGGGTCAGCCCCAGCATTTT

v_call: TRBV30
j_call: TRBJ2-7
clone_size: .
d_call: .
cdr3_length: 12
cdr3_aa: CAWSVDSVEQYF
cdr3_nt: TGTGCCTGGAGTGTAGATTCCGTCGAGCAGTACTTC